These T cell receptor beta chains were read from a single sample in a study of T cell responses to AZD1222 COVID-19 vaccine. TCRdb's table, derived via immunoSEQ multiplex PCR, lists solely in-frame clones and lacks some. The sample shows 200,000 or so clones, 85% to 95% of them seen only once. The specimen comprised peripheral blood, sampled on day 0 of AZD1222 vaccination. Source of these receptors: an adult in good health. CDR3s include the opening cysteine and the closing phenylalanine or tryptophan. The order of the fields is CDR3 protein, CDR3 DNA, J gene, clone size, D gene, V gene. D genes are given only for firm matches. Clone sizes are given selectively: once, few, many, or a class where the clone is expanded.

CDR3 protein: CASSNRGLQGYTF
CDR3 DNA: TGTGCCAGCAGTAACAGGGGGCTTCAGGGCTACACCTTC
J gene: TRBJ1-2
clone size: .
D gene: TRBD1
V gene: TRBV2

CDR3 protein: CALRIMNTEAFF
CDR3 DNA: TGTGCCCTCAGAATCATGAACACTGAAGCTTTCTTT
J gene: TRBJ1-1
clone size: .
D gene: .
V gene: TRBV30

CDR3 protein: CASSSGQGYGYTF
CDR3 DNA: TGTGCCAGCAGCTCGGGACAGGGCTATGGCTACACCTTC
J gene: TRBJ1-2
clone size: once
D gene: TRBD1
V gene: TRBV7-3

CDR3 protein: CASNSGTGGGYTF
CDR3 DNA: TGTGCCAGCAACAGCGGGACGGGAGGAGGCTACACCTTC
J gene: TRBJ1-2
clone size: .
D gene: .
V gene: TRBV2

CDR3 protein: CAWSAPQTSGIIHEQFF
CDR3 DNA: TGTGCCTGGAGTGCCCCCCAGACTAGCGGGATTATCCATGAGCAGTTCTTC
J gene: TRBJ2-1
clone size: .
D gene: TRBD2
V gene: TRBV30

CDR3 protein: CASSIEKRFYGYTF
CDR3 DNA: TGTGCCAGTAGTATAGAGAAAAGATTCTATGGCTACACCTTC
J gene: TRBJ1-2
clone size: .
D gene: .
V gene: TRBV19

CDR3 protein: CASSLGQKNQPQHF
CDR3 DNA: TGTGCCAGCAGCTTAGGACAGAAAAATCAGCCCCAGCATTTT
J gene: TRBJ1-5
clone size: .
D gene: .
V gene: TRBV11-2

CDR3 protein: CASSQEGLYGYTF
CDR3 DNA: TGTGCCAGCAGCCAAGAGGGGTTGTATGGCTACACCTTC
J gene: TRBJ1-2
clone size: .
D gene: .
V gene: TRBV14

CDR3 protein: CASSSSPNTEAFF
CDR3 DNA: TGTGCCAGCAGCTCGTCTCCGAACACTGAAGCTTTCTTT
J gene: TRBJ1-1
clone size: few
D gene: .
V gene: TRBV7-6

CDR3 protein: CSVGQASNQPQHF
CDR3 DNA: TGCAGCGTTGGGCAGGCTAGCAATCAGCCCCAGCATTTT
J gene: TRBJ1-5
clone size: .
D gene: .
V gene: TRBV29-1

CDR3 protein: CASSLMSADTQYF
CDR3 DNA: TGTGCCAGCAGCTTAATGAGCGCAGATACGCAGTATTTT
J gene: TRBJ2-3
clone size: .
D gene: .
V gene: TRBV7-2

CDR3 protein: CASSSGQGGITEAFF
CDR3 DNA: TGTGCCAGCAGCTCGGGACAGGGGGGGATCACTGAAGCTTTCTTT
J gene: TRBJ1-1
clone size: .
D gene: TRBD1
V gene: TRBV7-9

CDR3 protein: CATSRETYNEQFF
CDR3 DNA: TGTGCCACTTCCAGGGAAACCTACAATGAGCAGTTCTTC
J gene: TRBJ2-1
clone size: .
D gene: .
V gene: TRBV15

CDR3 protein: CASSFRQGRAEAFF
CDR3 DNA: TGTGCCAGCAGCTTTAGACAGGGGCGCGCTGAAGCTTTCTTT
J gene: TRBJ1-1
clone size: .
D gene: TRBD1
V gene: TRBV5-8

CDR3 protein: CASSYGTGSGNTIYF
CDR3 DNA: TGTGCCAGCAGTTATGGGACAGGGTCAGGAAACACCATATATTTT
J gene: TRBJ1-3
clone size: .
D gene: TRBD1
V gene: TRBV6-6

CDR3 protein: CASSPQSDRAGGYTF
CDR3 DNA: TGCGCCAGCAGCCCACAATCGGACAGGGCGGGTGGCTACACCTTC
J gene: TRBJ1-2
clone size: .
D gene: TRBD1
V gene: TRBV4-1

CDR3 protein: CASRGQGNWETQYF
CDR3 DNA: TGTGCCAGCAGGGGACAGGGGAACTGGGAGACCCAGTACTTC
J gene: TRBJ2-5
clone size: once
D gene: TRBD1
V gene: TRBV28

CDR3 protein: CSVAVLGRANTEAFF
CDR3 DNA: TGCAGCGTGGCAGTTCTAGGGAGGGCAAACACTGAAGCTTTCTTT
J gene: TRBJ1-1
clone size: .
D gene: .
V gene: TRBV29-1

CDR3 protein: CASTPQGGIRGYTF
CDR3 DNA: TGTGCCAGCACCCCACAGGGGGGTATTCGTGGCTACACCTTC
J gene: TRBJ1-2
clone size: once
D gene: TRBD1
V gene: TRBV7-2

CDR3 protein: CASSIGTGASAGANVLTF
CDR3 DNA: TGTGCCAGTAGTATTGGGACAGGGGCATCAGCTGGGGCCAACGTCCTGACTTTC
J gene: TRBJ2-6
clone size: .
D gene: TRBD1
V gene: TRBV19

CDR3 protein: CASSIQYCSYGYTF
CDR3 DNA: TGTGCCAGCAGCATACAATATTGTAGCTATGGCTACACCTTC
J gene: TRBJ1-2
clone size: .
D gene: .
V gene: TRBV21-1

CDR3 protein: CASIDMSSYNEQFF
CDR3 DNA: TGTGCCAGCATCGACATGAGCTCCTACAATGAGCAGTTCTTC
J gene: TRBJ2-1
clone size: .
D gene: .
V gene: TRBV7-9

CDR3 protein: CASSTTGDTEAFF
CDR3 DNA: TGTGCCAGCAGTACGACAGGGGACACTGAAGCTTTCTTT
J gene: TRBJ1-1
clone size: once
D gene: TRBD1
V gene: TRBV2

CDR3 protein: CASSLLLGSSNQPQHF
CDR3 DNA: TGTGCCAGCAGCTTATTATTGGGATCTAGCAATCAGCCCCAGCATTTT
J gene: TRBJ1-5
clone size: .
D gene: .
V gene: TRBV7-8

CDR3 protein: CASSFRTSGSLAGELFF
CDR3 DNA: TGTGCCAGCAGCTTTCGGACTAGCGGGAGTCTCGCCGGGGAGCTGTTTTTT
J gene: TRBJ2-2
clone size: .
D gene: TRBD2
V gene: TRBV7-9

CDR3 protein: CASSLIGGWQPQHF
CDR3 DNA: TGTGCCAGCAGTTTAATAGGGGGATGGCAGCCCCAGCATTTT
J gene: TRBJ1-5
clone size: .
D gene: .
V gene: TRBV27

CDR3 protein: CASSLGGDYGYTF
CDR3 DNA: TGTGCCAGCAGCTTGGGGGGCGACTATGGCTACACCTTC
J gene: TRBJ1-2
clone size: once
D gene: .
V gene: TRBV5-6

CDR3 protein: CASSLRLAGEQFF
CDR3 DNA: TGTGCCAGCAGCTTAAGACTAGCGGGAGAGCAGTTCTTC
J gene: TRBJ2-1
clone size: .
D gene: TRBD2
V gene: TRBV13

CDR3 protein: CASSLSGSRNTQYF
CDR3 DNA: TGTGCCAGCAGCTTAAGCGGCTCTCGAAATACGCAGTATTTT
J gene: TRBJ2-3
clone size: .
D gene: .
V gene: TRBV11-2

CDR3 protein: CASSPRQGVDTQYF
CDR3 DNA: TGTGCCAGCTCACCACGGCAGGGGGTAGATACGCAGTATTTT
J gene: TRBJ2-3
clone size: .
D gene: TRBD1
V gene: TRBV18

CDR3 protein: CASSLAWYQETQYF
CDR3 DNA: TGTGCCAGCAGCTTGGCCTGGTACCAAGAGACCCAGTACTTC
J gene: TRBJ2-5
clone size: .
D gene: .
V gene: TRBV5-8

CDR3 protein: CASSISRARYSNQPQHF
CDR3 DNA: TGTGCCAGTAGTATATCCAGGGCTCGATACAGCAATCAGCCCCAGCATTTT
J gene: TRBJ1-5
clone size: .
D gene: .
V gene: TRBV19

CDR3 protein: CASGLVLGQGSLGELFF
CDR3 DNA: TGTGCTAGTGGTTTGGTACTAGGACAGGGGAGTTTGGGGGAGCTGTTTTTT
J gene: TRBJ2-2
clone size: .
D gene: TRBD1
V gene: TRBV12-5

CDR3 protein: CASSIWGTSSSYEQYF
CDR3 DNA: TGTGCCAGTAGTATTTGGGGGACTAGCAGCTCCTACGAGCAGTACTTC
J gene: TRBJ2-7
clone size: .
D gene: TRBD2
V gene: TRBV19

CDR3 protein: CASTLGQPNTEAFF
CDR3 DNA: TGTGCCAGTACCCTGGGACAGCCGAACACTGAAGCTTTCTTT
J gene: TRBJ1-1
clone size: .
D gene: TRBD1
V gene: TRBV19